The 25 T cell receptor beta chains presented below share a single source sample, sequenced in a study of cytomegalovirus exposure and HLA in healthy donors. The method was immunoSEQ multiplex PCR; TCRdb's version includes in-frame clones alone and lacks a portion of them. The data contain about 160,000 clones, roughly 89% of them singletons. Sequenced input: PBMCs. The receptors were gathered from a woman in her late teens or twenties in good health and CMV-seropositive.

This chain uses TRBV5-1 with TRBJ2-5; a possible D gene is TRBD1 (6 bases). Germline-derived CDR1 and CDR2 are SGHRS and YFSETQ. V dropped 2 bases and J dropped 1 base, with 12 bases sitting between them. The CDR3 runs 15 residues. This CDR3 reads CASSFQGSAQETQYF. For the CDR3, the DNA is TGCGCCAGCAGCTTTCAGGGGTCGGCCCAAGAGACCCAGTACTTC. Full variable domain (missing parts from reference TRBV5-1 and TRBJ2-5): KAGVTQTPRYLIKTRGQQVTLSCSPISGHRSVSWYQQTPGQGLQFLFEYFSETQRNKGNFPGRFSGRQFSNSRSEMNVSTLELGDSALYLCASSFQGSAQETQYFGPGTRLLVL.

V is TRBV29-1 and J is TRBJ2-2; D is perhaps TRBD1 (6 bases). Trimming removed 6 bases at V and 0 bases at J, with 8 bases between. This CDR3 is built from 13 residues. CDR1 and CDR2 (germline): SQVTM, ANQGSEA. CDR3 amino acids: CSVWTANTGELFF. CDR3 bases: TGCAGCGTGTGGACAGCGAACACCGGGGAGCTGTTTTTT.

The chain has TRBV30 and TRBJ2-7; D perhaps matches TRBD2 (6 bases). Trimming shortened V by 3 bases and J by 3 bases, and 15 bases separated the two germline ends. Germline V gene data show CDR1 as GTSNPN and CDR2 as SVGIG (reference sequence). The CDR3 runs to 14 residues. The CDR3 DNA reads as TGTGCCTGGAGGATAAAGGGACTGAGCTACGAGCAGTACTTC. Its translation: CAWRIKGLSYEQYF.

The chain is built from TRBV6-4 and TRBJ2-7; 9 bases are a match to TRBD2. This CDR3 is 15 amino acids long. With 4 bases clipped from V and 5 bases from J, the junction kept 9 bases outside the gene matches. CDR1 and CDR2 (germline): MRHNA, SNTAGT. The DNA of the CDR3 is TGTGCCAGCAGTGTAACCATAGCGGGAGCGAACGAGCAGTACTTC. Protein sequence: CASSVTIAGANEQYF.

V usage is TRBV5-1 and J usage is TRBJ2-2; D may be TRBD1 (5 bases). Trimming removed 1 base at V and 0 bases at J, with 7 bases between. Germline CDR1 reads SGHRS; CDR2 reads YFSETQ. The CDR3 loop spans 15 amino acids. CDR3 sequence: CASSLQGSNTGELFF. CDR3 sequence (DNA): TGCGCCAGCAGCTTGCAGGGCTCGAACACCGGGGAGCTGTTTTTT.

The chain carries TRBV6-1 and TRBJ1-2, with 7 bases matching TRBD1. CDR3 length: 15 residues. Germline CDR1 reads MNHNS; CDR2 reads SASEGT. The junction had 8 bases not matched to a gene; V was cut back by 3 bases and J by 4 bases. In DNA form, the CDR3 reads TGTGCCAGCAGTGAGGGGCAGGGGGAAGGCTATGGCTACACCTTC. The encoded protein is CASSEGQGEGYGYTF.

The rearrangement uses TRBV18 and TRBJ2-3; TRBD1 matches at 10 bases. V shed 2 bases, J shed 2 bases, and the junction held 7 bases outside the gene matches. This CDR3 has 17 amino acids. CDR1 and CDR2 from the germline V gene are KGHSH and LQKENI. The CDR3 is CASSPSRQGAFTDTQYF. The DNA of the CDR3 is TGTGCCAGCTCACCATCACGACAGGGGGCTTTCACAGATACGCAGTATTTT.

The chain employs TRBV5-1 and TRBJ1-4; TRBD1 aligns across 9 bases. CDR1 is SGHRS and CDR2 is YFSETQ in the germline V gene. V was clipped by 7 bases and J by 4 bases; unmatched bases: 8. The CDR3 spans 15 residues. CDR3 residues: CASSTAGQGNEKLFF. CDR3 coding DNA: TGCGCCAGCTCGACTGCGGGACAGGGTAATGAAAAACTGTTTTTT.

This clone turned up a few times. The chain is built from TRBV27 and TRBJ1-2; 7 bases map to TRBD1. The V gene end was trimmed by 5 bases and the J gene end by 2 bases; junction bases not matched to a gene: 2. Germline CDR1 and CDR2: MNHEY and SMNVEV (reference sequence). The CDR3 runs to 13 residues. The CDR3 sequence: CASSLTGNYGYTF. The CDR3 DNA is TGTGCCAGCAGTCTGACAGGGAACTATGGCTACACCTTC.

This chain links TRBV10-2 with TRBJ2-5; the match to TRBD1 covers 12 bases. With 10 bases clipped from V and 4 bases from J, the junction kept 10 bases outside the gene matches. CDR3 size: 15 residues. Germline CDR1 and CDR2: WSHSY and SAAADI. The CDR3 loop is CATAGTGGRGETQYF. The CDR3 DNA is TGCGCCACGGCCGGGACAGGGGGCAGGGGAGAGACCCAGTACTTC.

The chain employs TRBV11-3 and TRBJ2-7; D gene unclear. The V and J ends lost 2 bases and 3 bases respectively, with 14 bases between them. The CDR3 length is 15 residues. Germline loops: CDR1 SGHNT, CDR2 YENEEA. Here the CDR3 reads CASSLNGPTGYEQYF. CDR3 bases: TGTGCCAGCAGCTTAAACGGTCCCACGGGCTACGAGCAGTACTTC.

The chain combines TRBV7-8 with TRBJ2-2; 7 bases align to TRBD1. Per germline, CDR1 SGHVS and CDR2 FQNEAQ. Trimming took 8 bases from V and 4 from J; bases not matched to a gene: 7. The CDR3 sequence is 14 residues long. CDR3 amino acids: CASPKAGGTGELFF. CDR3 coding DNA: TGTGCCAGCCCGAAGGCAGGGGGCACCGGGGAGCTGTTTTTT.

The chain links TRBV18 to TRBJ2-7; no clear D gene. There are 12 residues in the CDR3. The germline V and J ends were trimmed by 4 bases and 0 bases, with 4 bases remaining between them. CDR1 is KGHSH, CDR2 LQKENI, per germline. The DNA of the CDR3 is TGTGCCAGCTCACTCTTCTCCTACGAGCAGTACTTC. Translation: CASSLFSYEQYF.

The V and J genes are TRBV6-5 and TRBJ2-1, with 7 bases that match TRBD2. This CDR3 region has 15 residues. Losses at the gene ends were 2 bases for V and 6 bases for J; bases not matched to a gene: 7. The germline V gene encodes CDR1 MNHEY and CDR2 SVGAGI. The CDR3 DNA is TGTGCCAGCAGTTACGCGGGGGAGGCGCTCAATGAGCAGTTCTTC. It specifies CASSYAGEALNEQFF.

The rearrangement links TRBV5-6 to TRBJ1-4; the D gene is possibly TRBD1 (6 bases). Trimming shortened V by 1 base and J by 7 bases, and 8 bases separated the two germline ends. Germline CDR1 SGHDT, CDR2 YYEEEE. The CDR3 has 13 residues. The CDR3 coding sequence is TGTGCCAGCAGCTTGAGGGGGGGTGAAAAACTGTTTTTT. This translates into CASSLRGGEKLFF.

The chain couples TRBV10-3 to TRBJ2-7; 10 bases fit TRBD2. This CDR3 has 16 residues. V dropped 3 bases and J dropped 5; count of bases not matched to a gene: 10. The germline CDR1 and CDR2 sequences are ENHRY and SYGVKD. This chain's CDR3 is CAISESGSGRGNEQYF. CDR3 nucleotides: TGTGCCATCAGTGAAAGCGGGAGCGGGAGGGGGAACGAGCAGTACTTC.

This chain uses TRBV18 with TRBJ2-7, with 8 bases identical to TRBD1. The CDR3 is made up of 16 amino acids. V lost 4 bases to trimming and J lost 5 bases; unmatched junction nucleotides: 13. Germline assignment: CDR1 KGHSH and CDR2 LQKENI. Here the CDR3 reads CASSLGGAGGYHEQYF. The DNA of the CDR3 is TGTGCCAGCTCACTAGGGGGAGCAGGGGGCTACCACGAGCAGTACTTC. Complete variable domain (other parts from reference TRBV18 and TRBJ2-7): NAGVMQNPRHLVRRRGQEARLRCSPMKGHSHVYWYRQLPEEGLKFMVYLQKENIIDESGMPKERFSAEFPKEGPSILRIQQVVRGDSAAYFCASSLGGAGGYHEQYFGPGTRLTVT.

The chain couples TRBV10-1 to TRBJ2-1, with a weak D call TRBD2 (6 bases). V lost 6 bases, J lost 6 bases, and 18 bases lay in between. This CDR3 comprises 15 residues. The germline CDR1 and CDR2 sequences are WNHNN and SYGVQD (reference sequence). The CDR3 nucleotides read TGCGCCAGCAGCGGGCTAGGGACTGGGTTCAATGAGCAGTTCTTC. The encoded protein is CASSGLGTGFNEQFF.

The gene calls are TRBV9 and TRBJ2-3, with unresolved D. Germline CDR1 SGDLS, CDR2 YYNGEE. V was clipped by 0 bases and J by 0 bases, with 8 bases between them. The CDR3 length is 15 residues. As DNA, the CDR3 is TGTGCCAGCAGCGTAGCGCCAACTAGCACAGATACGCAGTATTTT. It specifies CASSVAPTSTDTQYF. Supplemented by reference TRBV9 and TRBJ2-3, the full variable domain reads DSGVTQTPKHLITATGQRVTLRCSPRSGDLSVYWYQQSLDQGLQFLIQYYNGEERAKGNILERFSAQQFPDLHSELNLSSLELGDSALYFCASSVAPTSTDTQYFGPGTRLTVL.

This rearrangement joins TRBV30 to TRBJ2-7; D is uncertain. The V gene lost 0 bases and the J gene lost 2 bases, with 2 bases spanning the gap. Looked up from germline, CDR1 is GTSNPN and CDR2 is SVGIG (reference sequence). CDR3 length equals 11 residues. The DNA for the CDR3 is TGTGCCTGGAGTGTCACCTACGAGCAGTACTTC. Encoded protein: CAWSVTYEQYF. Based on the CDR3 plus reference TRBV30 and TRBJ2-7, the full variable domain is SQTIHQWPATLVQPVGSPLSLECTVEGTSNPNLYWYRQAAGRGLQLLFYSVGIGQISSEVPQNLSASRPQDRQFILSSKKLLLSDSGFYLCAWSVTYEQYFGPGTRLTVT.

The rearrangement joins TRBV19 to TRBJ2-5, with D possibly TRBD2 on 5 matching bases. The CDR3 contains 15 residues. V was trimmed by 1 base and J by 1 base, leaving 10 bases between them. Germline V gene sequence: CDR1 LNHDA, CDR2 SQIVND (reference sequence). The CDR3 coding sequence is TGTGCCAGTAGTATAGTAGGCGGGTCCCAAGAGACCCAGTACTTC. Amino acids: CASSIVGGSQETQYF.

The chain combines TRBV19 with TRBJ1-2; 9 nucleotides align to TRBD1. Germline V CDR1 and CDR2: LNHDA, SQIVND (reference sequence). This CDR3 comprises 14 residues. Trimming took 6 bases from V and 0 from J; bases not matched to a gene: 2. Written as DNA, the CDR3 is TGTGCCAGTAGAGGACAGGGGACTAACTATGGCTACACCTTC. Protein product: CASRGQGTNYGYTF.

This chain connects TRBV29-1 to TRBJ2-1; 7 bases are a match to TRBD2. There are 14 residues in the CDR3. The J segment lost 5 bases and the V segment lost 2 bases, leaving 6 bases of the junction unmatched. CDR1 and CDR2 from the germline V gene are SQVTM and ANQGSEA. Here the CDR3 reads CSVEWREPNNEQFF. The CDR3, as DNA: TGCAGCGTTGAATGGCGGGAGCCAAACAATGAGCAGTTCTTC.

The V gene is TRBV7-3, the J gene TRBJ1-2, with unresolved D. This CDR3 comprises 15 residues. Trimming cost V 1 base and J 8 bases, with 17 bases left between them. The germline V gene encodes CDR1 SGHTA and CDR2 FQGTGA. For the CDR3, the DNA is TGTGCCAGCAGCTTAAGGCGGGGAGTGGTGAGCGGCTACACCTTC. Translating it yields CASSLRRGVVSGYTF.

This clone was detected only once. This rearrangement joins TRBV7-6 to TRBJ1-4; D uncertain. This CDR3 has 16 residues. Germline CDR1 is SGHVS and CDR2 is FNYEAQ. V was clipped by 1 base and J by 6 bases, with 15 bases between them. The chain's CDR3 is CASSLGGLETYEKLFF. DNA for the CDR3: TGTGCCAGCAGCTTAGGAGGATTGGAGACTTATGAAAAACTGTTTTTT.